A single sample gave rise to the 19 T cell receptor beta chains below, sequenced in a study of T cell responses to AZD1222 COVID-19 vaccine. Some clones are missing from TCRdb's copy, which holds only in-frame ones; the method was immunoSEQ multiplex PCR. Counted here are around 140,000 clones, just over 90% occurring once; the ten biggest clones make up 0.85% to 0.95%. This material consisted of peripheral blood, taken on day 0 of MenACWY control vaccination. The receptors stem from an adult in good health.

The chain links TRBV5-1 to TRBJ1-1; 12 bases line up with TRBD1. The length of the CDR3 is 18 residues. Germline V gene lookup returns CDR1 SGHRS and CDR2 YFSETQ. Trimming cost V 3 bases and J 6 bases; bases outside gene matches: 15. The CDR3 sequence: CASSSNFPGQGARAEAFF. The CDR3, as DNA: TGCGCCAGCAGCTCGAATTTCCCGGGACAGGGGGCGCGCGCTGAAGCTTTCTTT.

The genes are TRBV28 and TRBJ2-3; no clear D. The germline CDR1 and CDR2 sequences are MDHEN and SYDVKM. Trimming left V 6 bases short and J 1 base short, with 23 bases between. The CDR3 runs 18 residues. The CDR3 nucleotides are TGTGCCAGCAGGAGGCTTCGCGGTAGGGTCCTCGGCACAGATACGCAGTATTTT. Translating it yields CASRRLRGRVLGTDTQYF.

This chain links TRBV12-3 or TRBV12-4 with TRBJ1-2; D is unclear. Trimming removed 0 bases from V and 5 bases from J, with 7 bases in between. There are 13 residues in the CDR3. The CDR3 loop reads CASSLAKGYGYTF. In DNA form, the CDR3 reads TGTGCCAGCAGTTTAGCCAAGGGTTATGGCTACACCTTC.

The chain couples TRBV3-1 (or the pseudogene TRBV3-2) to TRBJ1-5, with D uncertain. The CDR3 is 14 residues long. The germline CDR1 and CDR2 sequences are LGHDT and YNNKEL (reference sequence). Trimming pared 4 bases from V and 2 bases from J, leaving 9 bases between. The CDR3 here is CASSLGRGNQPQHF. CDR3 in DNA: TGTGCCAGCAGCCTAGGAAGGGGCAATCAGCCCCAGCATTTT.

This chain joins TRBV12-3 or TRBV12-4 and TRBJ2-1; D not certain. Trimming took 6 bases from V and 5 from J, leaving 5 bases between them. CDR3 length: 11 amino acids. The CDR3 sequence: CASRINNEQFF. CDR3 in DNA: TGTGCCAGCAGAATTAACAATGAGCAGTTCTTC.

The chain carries TRBV14 and TRBJ1-1, with a tentative D call TRBD1 (6 bases). Germline-derived CDR1 and CDR2 are SGHDN and FVKESK. The V end lost 4 bases, the J end lost 1 base, and 13 bases lay between the germline ends. The CDR3 covers 15 residues. CDR3 nucleotides: TGTGCCAGCAGCCCCTCGGGACACAGGAACACTGAAGCTTTCTTT. Protein product: CASSPSGHRNTEAFF.

The chain combines TRBV5-1 with TRBJ2-5; the D gene is possibly TRBD2 (5 bases). Germline V gives CDR1 SGHRS, CDR2 YFSETQ. V shed 0 bases and J shed 2 bases, with 8 bases lying between them. This CDR3 has 14 residues. CDR3 loop: CASSLASGQETQYF. In DNA, the CDR3 is TGCGCCAGCAGCTTGGCGAGCGGACAAGAGACCCAGTACTTC.

The gene calls are TRBV5-1 and TRBJ1-1; unclear D gene. The CDR3 runs 14 residues. Germline V gene data show CDR1 as SGHRS and CDR2 as YFSETQ. Trimming pared 4 bases from V and 0 bases from J, leaving 10 bases between. CDR3 amino acids: CASSRYTVNTEAFF. CDR3 sequence (DNA): TGCGCCAGCAGCCGTTATACAGTGAACACTGAAGCTTTCTTT.

The chain couples TRBV7-2 to TRBJ2-7; D might be TRBD2 (5 bases). This CDR3 is built from 14 residues. CDR1 and CDR2 from the germline V gene are SGHTA and FQGNSA. Deletions cut 2 bases from V and 3 bases from J, with 11 bases between. Written as DNA, the CDR3 is TGTGCCAGCAGCTTAACGTCTAGCCTCTACGAGCAGTACTTC. It yields the protein CASSLTSSLYEQYF.

CDR3 protein: CSASQRNTEAFF. The DNA for the CDR3 is TGCAGTGCTAGTCAAAGGAACACTGAAGCTTTCTTT. The genes are TRBV20-1 and TRBJ1-1; D gene uncertain. Trimming removed 3 bases from V and 1 base from J, with 6 bases in between. This CDR3 region has 12 residues. The V gene's germline CDR1 is DFQATT and CDR2 SNEGSKA (reference sequence).

As DNA, the CDR3 is TGTGCCAGCAGCGCGGGAGATCTCTCCTACGAGCAGTACTTC. Its protein product is CASSAGDLSYEQYF. The chain uses TRBV9 and TRBJ2-7, with D possibly being TRBD2 (6 bases). The CDR3 extends over 14 amino acids. Germline lookup yields CDR1 SGDLS and CDR2 YYNGEE. V shed 3 bases and J shed 0 bases, with 10 bases lying between them.

V is TRBV7-2 and J is TRBJ1-4, with D uncertain. CDR3 length equals 16 residues. Trimming took off 5 bases at V and 8 bases at J, with 21 bases between the two ends. Germline V gene lookup returns CDR1 SGHTA and CDR2 FQGNSA. The CDR3 sequence: CASSLSPGLSREKLFF. The CDR3 nucleotides read TGTGCCAGCAGCCTGAGCCCGGGCCTGTCGAGGGAAAAACTGTTTTTT.

This chain uses TRBV18 with TRBJ1-3; 11 bases line up with TRBD1. The CDR3 is made up of 19 amino acids. Germline V lookup: CDR1 KGHSH, CDR2 LQKENI. Trimming removed 3 bases from V and 0 bases from J; junction bases left unmatched: 10. For the CDR3, the DNA is TGTGCCAGCTCACCGCGAGTCCGGGACAGGGGGGCCTCTGGAAACACCATATATTTT. Translation: CASSPRVRDRGASGNTIYF. Based on the CDR3 plus reference TRBV18 and TRBJ1-3, the full variable domain is NAGVMQNPRHLVRRRGQEARLRCSPMKGHSHVYWYRQLPEEGLKFMVYLQKENIIDESGMPKERFSAEFPKEGPSILRIQQVVRGDSAAYFCASSPRVRDRGASGNTIYFGEGSWLTVV.

This chain uses TRBV19 with TRBJ2-4, with 8 bases identical to TRBD1. With V trimmed by 6 bases and J by 1 base, 5 bases remained unmatched. Germline loops: CDR1 LNHDA, CDR2 SQIVND (reference sequence). The CDR3 covers 15 residues. CDR3 DNA sequence: TGTGCCAGTAGCCCGGACAGGGTGGCCAAAAACATTCAGTACTTC. Protein: CASSPDRVAKNIQYF.

This rearrangement joins TRBV29-1 to TRBJ1-1, with 8 bases identical to TRBD1. With V trimmed by 7 bases and J by 5 bases, 6 bases remained unmatched. The CDR3 is made up of 12 amino acids. The germline V gene has CDR1 SQVTM and CDR2 ANQGSEA. CDR3 amino acids: CSGGQGRTEAFF. CDR3 DNA sequence: TGCAGCGGAGGACAGGGAAGAACTGAAGCTTTCTTT.

This chain joins TRBV7-2 and TRBJ1-1, with no clear D. This CDR3 region has 15 residues. The germline gives CDR1 SGHTA, CDR2 FQGNSA. The V end lost 7 bases, the J end lost 1 base, and 16 bases lay between the germline ends. For the CDR3, the DNA is TGTGCCAGCAACAGTTTAGGGCGGAAGAACACTGAAGCTTTCTTT. It encodes CASNSLGRKNTEAFF.

The V and J genes are TRBV19 and TRBJ1-4; TRBD1 agrees at 9 bases. The CDR3 runs 16 residues. The V gene end was trimmed by 7 bases and the J gene end by 0 bases; junction bases not matched to a gene: 6. Per the germline V gene, CDR1 is LNHDA and CDR2 is SQIVND (reference sequence). CDR3 bases: TGTGCCAGTAAGGGACAGGGACAGGCAACTAATGAAAAACTGTTTTTT. Amino acids: CASKGQGQATNEKLFF.

The chain recombines TRBV5-1 with TRBJ1-1, with 7 positions matching TRBD1. V lost 8 bases, J lost 3 bases, and 7 bases stayed unmatched. The germline gives CDR1 SGHRS, CDR2 YFSETQ. The length of the CDR3 is 13 residues. The CDR3: CASRLGQDTEAFF. DNA for the CDR3: TGCGCCAGTCGCTTAGGACAGGACACTGAAGCTTTCTTT.

This chain uses TRBV5-1 with TRBJ1-5; D not resolved. The CDR3 runs to 17 residues. The V gene lost 0 bases and the J gene lost 0 bases, with 13 bases spanning the gap. Germline assignment: CDR1 SGHRS and CDR2 YFSETQ. CDR3 coding DNA: TGCGCCAGCAGCTTGGCAAGACGGGGATCTAGCAATCAGCCCCAGCATTTT. This sequence encodes CASSLARRGSSNQPQHF.